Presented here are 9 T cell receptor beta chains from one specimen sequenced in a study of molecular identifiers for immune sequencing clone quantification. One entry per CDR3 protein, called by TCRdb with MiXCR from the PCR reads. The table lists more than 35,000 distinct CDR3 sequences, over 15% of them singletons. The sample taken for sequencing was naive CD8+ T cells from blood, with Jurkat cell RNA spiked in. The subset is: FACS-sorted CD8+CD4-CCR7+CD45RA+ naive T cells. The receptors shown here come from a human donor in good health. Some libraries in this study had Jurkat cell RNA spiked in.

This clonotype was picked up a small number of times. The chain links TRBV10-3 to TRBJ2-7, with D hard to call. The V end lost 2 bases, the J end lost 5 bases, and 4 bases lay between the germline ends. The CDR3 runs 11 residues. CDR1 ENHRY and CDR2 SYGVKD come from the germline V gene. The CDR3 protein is CAISEMNEQYF. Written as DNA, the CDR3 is TGTGCCATCAGTGAGATGAACGAGCAGTACTTC.

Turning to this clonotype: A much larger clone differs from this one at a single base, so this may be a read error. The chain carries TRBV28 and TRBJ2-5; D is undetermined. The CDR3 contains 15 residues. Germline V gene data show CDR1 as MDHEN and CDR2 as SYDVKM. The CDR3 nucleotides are TGTGCCGGCAGTTTCTATGGAGCCCTCCAAGAGACCCAGTACTTC. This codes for CAGSFYGALQETQYF. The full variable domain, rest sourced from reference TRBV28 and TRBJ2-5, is DVKVTQSSRYLVKRTGEKVFLECVQDMDHENMFWYRQDPGLGLRLIYFSYDVKMKEKGDIPEGYSVSREKKERFSLILESASTNQTSMYLCAGSFYGALQETQYFGPGTRLLVL.

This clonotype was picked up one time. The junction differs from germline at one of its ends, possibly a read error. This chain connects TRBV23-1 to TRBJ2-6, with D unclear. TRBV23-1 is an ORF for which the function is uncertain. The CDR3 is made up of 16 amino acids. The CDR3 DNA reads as TGTGCCAGCAGTCAATGGGAAAACTCTAGGGCCAACGTCCTGACTTTC. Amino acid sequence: CASSQWENSRANVLTF.

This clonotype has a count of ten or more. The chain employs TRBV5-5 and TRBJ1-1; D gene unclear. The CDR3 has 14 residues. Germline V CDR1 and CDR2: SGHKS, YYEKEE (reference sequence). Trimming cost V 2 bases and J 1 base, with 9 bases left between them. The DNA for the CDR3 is TGTGCCAGCAGCTTAACAACAAGGAACACTGAAGCTTTCTTT. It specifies CASSLTTRNTEAFF.

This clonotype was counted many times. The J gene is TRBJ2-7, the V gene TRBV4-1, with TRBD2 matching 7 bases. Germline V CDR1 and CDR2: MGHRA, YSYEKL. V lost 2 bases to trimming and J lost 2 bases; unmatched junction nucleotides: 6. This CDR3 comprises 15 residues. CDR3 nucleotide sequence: TGCGCCAGCAGCCAACCACAAGGGACTACCTACGAGCAGTACTTC. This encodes CASSQPQGTTYEQYF.

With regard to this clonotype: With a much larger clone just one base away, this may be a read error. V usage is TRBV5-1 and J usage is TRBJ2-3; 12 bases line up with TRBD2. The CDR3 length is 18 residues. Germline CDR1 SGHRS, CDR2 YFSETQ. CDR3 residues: CASSEGLAGRHSTDTRYF. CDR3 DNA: TGCGCCAGCAGCGAAGGACTAGCGGGGCGGCACAGCACAGATACGCGGTATTTT.

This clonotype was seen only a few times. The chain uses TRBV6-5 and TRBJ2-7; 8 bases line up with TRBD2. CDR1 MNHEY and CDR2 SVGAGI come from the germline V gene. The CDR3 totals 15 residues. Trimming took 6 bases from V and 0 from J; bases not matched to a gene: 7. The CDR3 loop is CASSPTSESSYEQYF. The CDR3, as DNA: TGTGCCAGCAGCCCGACTAGCGAGAGCTCCTACGAGCAGTACTTC.

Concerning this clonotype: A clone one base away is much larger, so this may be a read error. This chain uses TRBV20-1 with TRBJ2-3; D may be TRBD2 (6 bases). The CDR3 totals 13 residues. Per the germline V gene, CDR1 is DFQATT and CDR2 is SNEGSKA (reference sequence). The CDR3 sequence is CGARLRLVNTQYF. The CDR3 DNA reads TGCGGTGCTAGACTCCGACTAGTCAATACGCAGTATTTT.

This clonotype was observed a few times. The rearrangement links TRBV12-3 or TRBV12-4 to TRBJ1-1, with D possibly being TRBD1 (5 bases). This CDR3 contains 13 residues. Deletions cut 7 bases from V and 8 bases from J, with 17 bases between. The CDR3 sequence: CASTSRGPGEAFF. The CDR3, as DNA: TGTGCCAGCACTTCCCGGGGCCCGGGAGAAGCTTTCTTT.